This T cell receptor (beta chain) comes out of a study of blood T cell repertoires in COVID-19. Per the study methods: Estimation of nucleated cell counts was performed using reference gene primer amplification. The method was immunoSEQ multiplex PCR; TCRdb's version includes in-frame clones alone and lacks a portion of them. That table is the source of V, J and clone size, and D and trimming were worked out from the DNA. The sample lists a few hundred thousand clones, around 90% occurring once. V gave up 8 bases and J gave up 1 base, with 17 bases separating them. This CDR3 comprises 15 residues. The germline V gene encodes CDR1 SNHLY and CDR2 FYNNEI.

This TCR derives from a man aged 18 to 30 with active or convalescent COVID-19. Sequenced sample: peripheral blood. The chain links TRBV2 to TRBJ1-1; the D gene is possibly TRBD1 (6 bases). This chain's CDR3 is CASAPGGAWNTEAFF. The DNA of the CDR3 is TGTGCCAGCGCACCGGGGGGCGCGTGGAACACTGAAGCTTTCTTT.